The 19 T cell receptor beta chains presented below share a single source sample, sequenced in a study of T cell repertoires in cytomegalovirus infection. TCRdb reprocessed the reads via MiXCR and lists one record per CDR3 protein. The sample has about 920,000 distinct CDR3 sequences; about 33% are singletons. What these receptors recognize is not known. The sequenced sample was cultured CD8+ T cells from PBMCs, obtained from culture after CMV antigen stimulation. The receptor set was obtained from a human donor in good health (CMV status not recorded). Some clones in this sample may be carry-over from other donors' samples.

This clonotype has just a few counts. The rearrangement uses TRBV7-9 and TRBJ2-3; weak D call: TRBD2 (6 bases). V lost 6 bases, J lost 6 bases, and 19 bases lay in between. From germline, CDR1 is SEHNR and CDR2 FQNEAQ (reference sequence). The CDR3 covers 15 residues. CDR3 nucleotides: TGTGCCAGCAGTTACACCGGGACTCTAGGGGATACGCAGTATTTT. The encoded protein is CASSYTGTLGDTQYF.

This clonotype showed up just a few times. The chain links TRBV12-3 or TRBV12-4 to TRBJ2-1; no firm D call. The CDR3 covers 14 residues. V was clipped by 4 bases and J by 8 bases, with 15 bases between them. As DNA, the CDR3 is TGTGCCAGCAGTTGGGCATCCCCGTGGGATGAGCAGTTCTTC. It translates to CASSWASPWDEQFF.

This clonotype was observed a few times. The chain carries TRBV9 and TRBJ2-2; 7 bases are shared with TRBD1. The germline V gene encodes CDR1 SGDLS and CDR2 YYNGEE. This CDR3 has 18 amino acids. J was trimmed by 2 bases and V by 3 bases; bases with no gene match: 13. The CDR3 sequence is CASSDNHQRQGNTGELFF. The CDR3 DNA reads as TGTGCCAGCAGCGATAACCACCAGCGACAGGGTAACACCGGGGAGCTGTTTTTT.

J is TRBJ2-3 and V is TRBV28; the D gene is possibly TRBD2 (5 bases). The ends were cut back, 5 bases at V and 5 bases at J, with 14 bases in the middle. The CDR3 contains 14 residues. The germline gives CDR1 MDHEN, CDR2 SYDVKM. The CDR3 nucleotides are TGTGCCAGCAGTCCCCCGGGGAAGGTAGATACGCAGTATTTT. Amino acid sequence: CASSPPGKVDTQYF.

This chain connects TRBV5-1 to TRBJ2-1; 11 bases match TRBD2. CDR3 length equals 16 residues. Germline CDR1 and CDR2: SGHRS and YFSETQ. V lost 4 bases to trimming and J lost 7 bases; unmatched junction nucleotides: 10. The CDR3 reads CASSAPTSGVFNEQFF. The CDR3 DNA reads as TGCGCCAGCAGCGCTCCGACTAGCGGGGTCTTTAATGAGCAGTTCTTC.

The rearrangement links TRBV20-1 to TRBJ2-1, with no clear D. This CDR3 has 15 residues. V was trimmed by 1 base and J by 5 bases, leaving 15 bases between them. Germline CDR1 DFQATT, CDR2 SNEGSKA (reference sequence). The CDR3 DNA is TGCAGTGCTAGAGGTAAAGGTAGCCCACACAATGAGCAGTTCTTC. Its protein is CSARGKGSPHNEQFF.

The chain employs TRBV7-1 and TRBJ2-2, with D perhaps TRBD1 (5 bases). TRBV7-1 is treated as an ORF (open reading frame) with a function not yet certain. The CDR3 spans 13 residues. V was cut by 5 bases and J by 5 bases, with 9 bases left in between. CDR3 sequence: CASSPGQTGELFF. The CDR3 DNA reads as TGTGCCAGCAGCCCAGGACAAACCGGGGAGCTGTTTTTT.

The chain links TRBV28 to TRBJ1-1; perhaps TRBD1 as D (5 bases). This CDR3 is built from 13 residues. Per germline, CDR1 MDHEN and CDR2 SYDVKM. The V and J ends lost 6 bases and 6 bases respectively, with 14 bases between them. CDR3 in DNA: TGTGCCAGCAGCTCAGTCGGGGGTCCTGAAGCTTTCTTT. Protein product: CASSSVGGPEAFF.

A few counts support this clonotype. V gene TRBV27 combines with J gene TRBJ2-5; D unclear. The V end lost 6 bases, the J end lost 5 bases, and 28 bases lay between the germline ends. Germline CDR1 and CDR2: MNHEY and SMNVEV (reference sequence). This CDR3 spans 18 amino acids. CDR3 nucleotide sequence: TGTGCCAGCAGCTCATACAGTCGGGCCCGTTTGACGATGGAGACCCAGTACTTC. As protein: CASSSYSRARLTMETQYF.

The CDR3 DNA sequence: TGTGCCAGCGGAGGACAATCGGACGCGTGGGGCTACACCTTC. Amino acid sequence: CASGGQSDAWGYTF. The chain is built from TRBV7-9 and TRBJ1-2, with D tentatively TRBD1 (5 bases). The V end was cut by 8 bases, the J end by 8 bases, with 21 bases between. Germline assignment: CDR1 SEHNR and CDR2 FQNEAQ (reference sequence). The CDR3 contains 14 residues.

The J gene is TRBJ2-1, the V gene TRBV4-1, with 15 bases lining up with TRBD2. After removal of 10 bases from V and 1 base from J, the junction contained 2 bases not matched to a gene. This CDR3 comprises 15 residues. Germline loops: CDR1 MGHRA, CDR2 YSYEKL. The CDR3, as DNA: TGCGCCACAGGACTAGCGGGGGGGTCCTACAATGAGCAGTTCTTC. Protein: CATGLAGGSYNEQFF.

This clonotype was picked up many times. The chain is built from TRBV7-8 and TRBJ2-1, with 8 bases lining up with TRBD2. V lost 5 bases and J lost 7; bases outside the gene matches: 10. The germline V gene encodes CDR1 SGHVS and CDR2 FQNEAQ. This CDR3 is 15 amino acids long. CDR3 sequence: CASSRLTGGRNEQFF. CDR3 in DNA: TGTGCCAGCAGCCGCCTGACGGGGGGGCGTAATGAGCAGTTCTTC.

The chain joins TRBV24-1 to TRBJ2-1; 10 nucleotides align to TRBD2. This CDR3 region has 14 residues. J gave up 8 bases and V 5 bases, and 5 bases lay outside the gene matches. CDR1 and CDR2 from the germline V gene are KGHDR and SFDVKD. Written as DNA, the CDR3 is TGTGCCACCAGTGCAAGCGGGAGGGCTCATGAGCAGTTCTTC. This encodes CATSASGRAHEQFF.

This clonotype occurred a few times. The rearrangement uses TRBV19 and TRBJ1-5; no firm D call. Germline V CDR1 and CDR2: LNHDA, SQIVND (reference sequence). Trimming shortened V by 0 bases and J by 4 bases, and 7 bases separated the two germline ends. This CDR3 is built from 14 residues. The CDR3 DNA is TGTGCCAGTAGTATAGATCGAAGGAATCAGCCCCAGCATTTT. Translating it yields CASSIDRRNQPQHF.

The genes are TRBV19 and TRBJ1-5, with D perhaps matching TRBD1 (5 bases). Germline assignment: CDR1 LNHDA and CDR2 SQIVND (reference sequence). The CDR3 extends over 16 amino acids. V was clipped by 3 bases and J by 5 bases, with 17 bases between them. The CDR3 DNA is TGTGCCAGTAGTATGATACGTAGGGGAACGTATCAGCCCCAGCATTTT. Amino acids: CASSMIRRGTYQPQHF.

The J gene is TRBJ1-1, the V gene TRBV15, with D tentatively TRBD1 (5 bases). Germline V lookup: CDR1 LNHNV, CDR2 YYDKDF (reference sequence). The CDR3 contains 14 residues. Trimming cost V 1 base and J 6 bases, with 12 bases left between them. In DNA form, the CDR3 reads TGTGCCACCAGCAGAGTGTACAGGCGGCCTGAAGCTTTCTTT. Translating it yields CATSRVYRRPEAFF.

There are many counts of this clonotype. The V call is TRBV6-6, the J call TRBJ2-3; D might be TRBD2 (7 bases). The CDR3 has 17 residues. The germline V and J ends were trimmed by 2 bases and 2 bases, with 17 bases remaining between them. CDR1 and CDR2 (germline): MNHNY, SVGAGI (reference sequence). The CDR3 is CASSYLPPGGNTDTQYF. CDR3 nucleotides: TGTGCCAGCAGTTACCTTCCGCCGGGGGGCAACACAGATACGCAGTATTTT.

This clonotype was counted a few times. The chain has TRBV6-4 and TRBJ2-2, with 11 bases that match TRBD2. The germline gives CDR1 MRHNA, CDR2 SNTAGT. Losses at the gene ends were 3 bases for V and 3 bases for J; bases not matched to a gene: 3. The CDR3 has 16 residues. CDR3 in amino acids: CASSELGLADTGELFF. The CDR3 bases are TGTGCCAGCAGTGAATTGGGACTAGCGGACACCGGGGAGCTGTTTTTT.

There are a few counts of this clonotype. CDR3 coding DNA: TGCGCCAGCAGCCCGGGACTAGCGGGGGGCATATACCAAGAGACCCAGTACTTC. It translates to CASSPGLAGGIYQETQYF. The chain uses TRBV4-1 and TRBJ2-5; 15 nucleotides line up with TRBD2. The V gene's germline CDR1 is MGHRA and CDR2 YSYEKL. CDR3 size: 18 residues. Trimming cost V 4 bases and J 0 bases; bases outside gene matches: 6.